This T cell receptor beta chain was identified in a study of T cells in localized non-small cell lung cancer. The length of the CDR3 is 13 residues. Per the germline V gene, CDR1 is ENHRY and CDR2 is SYGVKD. With 10 bases removed from V and 3 bases from J, the gap between germline ends came to 13 bases. Points from the study as a whole: Maximal T cell clonality occurred in uninvolved adjacent lung, with tumor ranking below it. Tumor samples were not multi-region, leaving intratumor heterogeneity unexcluded. A raised T cell density in blood coincided with lengthier overall survival.

This table comes from immunoSEQ multiplex PCR, and its TCRdb copy is limited to in-frame clones, with some not included. The sample holds around 34,000 clones, roughly 93% seen once. Only a few counts were recorded for this clone. Its antigen is as yet unknown. Sequencing used peripheral blood, obtained before any cancer treatment. The sequence came from a female donor aged 60 or older with stage I lung adenocarcinoma. The chain recombines TRBV10-3 with TRBJ1-5, with a possible D match to TRBD1 (6 bases). CDR3: CATIGQFNQPQHF. CDR3 bases: TGTGCCACCATAGGACAGTTCAATCAGCCCCAGCATTTT.